This TCR beta chain was obtained from a study of shared clonotypes between healthy human individuals. The V gene's germline CDR1 is SGHNT and CDR2 YYREEE (reference sequence). Trimming took 3 bases from V and 9 from J; bases not matched to a gene: 10. The CDR3 is 15 residues long. Sequencing used immunoSEQ multiplex PCR; TCRdb keeps in-frame clones, though not all of them. The sample holds 2 million to 3 million clones, 80% to 95% seen once. CD4+ cells underwent separation, giving CD45RA+ naive and CD45RA-negative memory subsets. Sequenced material: naive CD4+ T cells from PBMCs. The subset denotes: CD45RA+ positively selected. This chain uses TRBV5-4 with TRBJ2-1; 9 positions match TRBD2. The sequence derives from a man aged 18 to 35 in good health. Some clones in this sample may be carry-over from other donors' samples. The chain's CDR3 is CASSSQTSGGGEQFF. CDR3 nucleotide sequence: TGTGCCAGCAGCTCCCAGACTAGCGGAGGGGGTGAGCAGTTCTTC.